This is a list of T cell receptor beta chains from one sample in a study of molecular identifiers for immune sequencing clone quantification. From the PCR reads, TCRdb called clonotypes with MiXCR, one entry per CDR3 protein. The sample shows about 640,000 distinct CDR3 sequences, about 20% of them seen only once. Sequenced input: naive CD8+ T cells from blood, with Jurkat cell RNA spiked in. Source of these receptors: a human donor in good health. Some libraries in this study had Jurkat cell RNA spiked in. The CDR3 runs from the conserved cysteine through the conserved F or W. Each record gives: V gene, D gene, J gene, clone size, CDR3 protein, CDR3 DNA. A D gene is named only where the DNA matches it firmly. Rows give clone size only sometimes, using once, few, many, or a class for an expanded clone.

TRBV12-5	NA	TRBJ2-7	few	CASGLVLGRDYEQYF	TGTGCTAGTGGTTTGGTACTGGGCCGGGATTACGAGCAGTACTTC
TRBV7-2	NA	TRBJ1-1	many	CASSTDGAYTEAFF	TGTGCCAGCAGTACAGACGGGGCGTATACTGAAGCTTTCTTT
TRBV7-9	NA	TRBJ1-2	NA	CASSPDRTATVLYGHTF	TGTGCCAGCAGCCCCGACCGGACGGCGACGGTACTCTATGGCCACACCTTC
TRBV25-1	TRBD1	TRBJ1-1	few	CASTSGQGRVNTEAFF	TGTGCCAGCACCTCGGGACAGGGCCGGGTGAACACTGAAGCTTTCTTT
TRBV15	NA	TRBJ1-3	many	CATSRTDSPRNTIYF	TGTGCCACCAGCAGAACTGACAGTCCCCGAAACACCATATATTTT
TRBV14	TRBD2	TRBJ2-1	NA	CASSQGPTSGRASTYNEQFF	TGTGCCAGCAGCCAAGGCCCGACTAGCGGGAGGGCCTCTACATACAATGAGCAGTTCTTC
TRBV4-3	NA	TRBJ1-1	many	CASSQVRNTEAFF	TGCGCCAGCAGCCAAGTTCGGAACACTGAAGCTTTCTTT
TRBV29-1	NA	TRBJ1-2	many	CSVVQPYGYTF	TGCAGCGTTGTACAGCCCTATGGCTACACCTTC
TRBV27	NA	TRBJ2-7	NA	CASSLQGGYERYF	TGTGCCAGCAGCTTGCAGGGAGGTTACGAGCGGTACTTC
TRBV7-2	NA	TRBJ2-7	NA	CASSINPGTGGYEQYF	TGTGCCAGCAGCATAAACCCCGGGACTGGGGGTTACGAGCAGTACTTC
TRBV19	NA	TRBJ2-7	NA	CASSAGYEQCF	TGTGCCAGTAGTGCCGGCTACGAGCAGTGCTTC
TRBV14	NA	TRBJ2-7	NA	CASSQRWGAYEQYF	TGTGCCAGCAGCCAAAGATGGGGTGCCTACGAGCAGTACTTC
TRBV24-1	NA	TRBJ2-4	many	CATSDLGEAIQYF	TGTGCCACCAGTGATTTGGGGGAGGCCATTCAGTACTTC
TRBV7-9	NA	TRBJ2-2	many	CASSDGPDTGELFF	TGTGCCAGCAGCGACGGCCCAGACACCGGGGAGCTGTTTTTT
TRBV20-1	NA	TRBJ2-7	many	CSARGILSGEQYF	TGCAGTGCTAGGGGTATTTTATCGGGCGAGCAGTACTTC
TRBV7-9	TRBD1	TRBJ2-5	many	CASSPERGQETQYF	TGTGCCAGCAGCCCGGAAAGGGGGCAGGAGACCCAGTACTTC
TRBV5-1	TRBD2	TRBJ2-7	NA	CASSLRTGGFYEQYF	TGCGCCAGCAGCTTGAGGACGGGAGGGTTCTACGAGCAGTACTTC
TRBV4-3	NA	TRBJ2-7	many	CASSQDLKGLVSYEQYF	TGCGCCAGCAGCCAAGATCTGAAGGGACTCGTTTCCTACGAGCAGTACTTC
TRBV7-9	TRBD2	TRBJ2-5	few	CASSRDELKAGGPLETQYF	TGTGCCAGCAGCCGAGACGAATTAAAAGCGGGAGGGCCTTTGGAGACCCAGTACTTC
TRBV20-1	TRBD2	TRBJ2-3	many	CSAKPGLVFDTQYF	TGCAGTGCTAAACCGGGACTAGTTTTCGATACGCAGTATTTT
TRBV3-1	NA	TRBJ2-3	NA	CASSQDELRGGPADTQYF	TGTGCCAGCAGCCAAGATGAGTTGAGGGGGGGCCCTGCAGATACGCAGTATTTT
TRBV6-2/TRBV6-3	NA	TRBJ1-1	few	CASSLSRVNTEAFF	TGTGCCAGCAGCCTCAGCAGGGTGAACACTGAAGCTTTCTTT
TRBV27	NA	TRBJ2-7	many	CASSELGLREGYEQYF	TGTGCCAGCAGTGAGCTGGGACTCCGTGAGGGGTACGAGCAGTACTTC
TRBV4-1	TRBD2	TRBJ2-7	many	CASSPEGLYEQYF	TGCGCCAGCAGCCCAGAGGGACTATACGAGCAGTACTTC
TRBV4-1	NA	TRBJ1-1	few	CASSQGPFGGANTEAFF	TGCGCCAGCAGCCAAGGTCCGTTCGGCGGAGCGAACACTGAAGCTTTCTTT
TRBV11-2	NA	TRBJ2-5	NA	CASSFVGFEETQYF	TGTGCCAGCAGCTTTGTAGGGTTCGAAGAGACCCAGTACTTC
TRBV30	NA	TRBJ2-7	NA	CAWSPLVTYEQYF	TGTGCCTGGAGCCCATTAGTTACCTACGAGCAGTACTTC